The sequence of this T cell receptor beta chain was determined in a study of T cells in Graves' hyperthyroidism and ophthalmopathy. The V segment lost 0 bases and the J segment 10 bases; nucleotides outside the gene matches: 10. The CDR3 covers 16 residues. From germline, CDR1 is SGHRS and CDR2 YFSETQ. Clinical symptoms, serum thyroxine, TRAb, thyroid ultrasound and orbital computed tomography established diagnosis. This clonotype was observed a handful of times. TCR beta CDR3 region amplification was performed from RNA transcripts. The study used the HTBI primer set for a first-round RT-PCR of the TCR CDR3. MiXCR, run by TCRdb on the multiplex PCR reads, gives a single entry per CDR3 protein. This table holds about 350,000 distinct CDR3 sequences, approximately 17% found once.

The rearrangement uses TRBV5-1 and TRBJ1-6; 7 bases align to TRBD1. The sequence derives from a woman aged 25 to 45 with Graves' hyperthyroidism that later progressed to Graves' ophthalmopathy. Sequenced sample: blood. The CDR3 bases are TGCGCCAGCAGCTTGGATGGGGGACAGAGGTACTCACCCCTCCACTTT. This encodes CASSLDGGQRYSPLHF.